This T cell receptor beta chain was recovered during a study of T-cell memory formation after mild COVID-19. CDR3 length equals 13 residues. Looked up from germline, CDR1 is SNHLY and CDR2 is FYNNEI. With V trimmed by 7 bases and J by 7 bases, 7 bases remained unmatched. TCRdb reprocessed the 5' RACE reads via MiXCR and lists one record per CDR3 protein. Of 350,000 to 550,000 distinct CDR3 sequences listed, 15% to 20% were seen once; the top ten hold approximately 21%. This clonotype was counted a few times. The sample taken for sequencing was PBMCs or a T cell subset sorted from them (not recorded which). The source of this sequence is a man between 18 and 35 years old who had mild COVID-19 (a few samples of this study predate the infection). Cell type and time point are not known. This rearrangement joins TRBV2 to TRBJ2-5; the match to TRBD2 covers 9 bases. CDR3 sequence (DNA): TGTGCCAGCACCTTAGCGGGGGAGGGGACCCAGTACTTC. Its translation: CASTLAGEGTQYF.